Below are 27 T cell receptor beta chains sequenced from a single sample in a study of spatial heterogeneity in lung cancer. Time point given: sample taken at primary tumor resection. Material for sequencing was whole RNA from tumor, nontumor lung or frozen PBMC, left unsorted. TCRdb itself ran the 5' RACE reads through MiXCR, one entry per CDR3 protein. This table holds fewer than 13,000 distinct CDR3 sequences, 8.6% found once. This specimen consisted of PBMCs, obtained at surgery. The source is a male donor with early-stage non-small cell lung cancer.

By proportion, this clonotype is medium-sized (0.01 to 0.1%). The chain combines TRBV29-1 with TRBJ2-7, with D hard to call. Germline CDR1 SQVTM, CDR2 ANQGSEA. V lost 5 bases and J lost 4, with 15 bases in between. This CDR3 has 13 amino acids. The CDR3 region has the DNA TGCAGCGTTCTGTGGACGTACCCTTACGAGCAGTACTTC. Translating gives CSVLWTYPYEQYF.

This clonotype was seen many times. The rearrangement uses TRBV15 and TRBJ1-1; D possibly corresponds to TRBD1 (5 bases). Trimming took 0 bases from V and 10 from J, leaving 12 bases between them. CDR1 is LNHNV, CDR2 YYDKDF, per germline (reference sequence). The CDR3 covers 13 residues. CDR3 amino acids: CATSRDGPGRAFF. CDR3 DNA sequence: TGTGCCACCAGCAGAGATGGGCCAGGGAGAGCTTTCTTT.

This clonotype was recorded at least ten times. The V call is TRBV7-2, the J call TRBJ2-5, with TRBD2 matching over 8 bases. Germline V gene data show CDR1 as SGHTA and CDR2 as FQGNSA. V trimming: 5 bases; J trimming: 0 bases; junction bases outside the gene matches: 2. The CDR3 loop spans 14 amino acids. As DNA, the CDR3 is TGTGCCAGCAGCCGGGGGGGCAACCAAGAGACCCAGTACTTC. It codes for CASSRGGNQETQYF.

This clonotype was seen repeatedly, ten times or more. The chain combines TRBV5-5 with TRBJ2-5; perhaps D is TRBD1 or TRBD2 (5 bases each). V was clipped by 2 bases and J by 2 bases, with 13 bases between them. Germline lookup yields CDR1 SGHKS and CDR2 YYEKEE (reference sequence). CDR3 length: 15 residues. The CDR3 is CASSFSVRGQETQYF. DNA for the CDR3: TGTGCCAGCAGCTTTTCGGTGAGGGGTCAAGAGACCCAGTACTTC.

This clonotype was recorded at least ten times. The V call is TRBV2, the J call TRBJ1-4; D not certain. The CDR3 has 13 amino acids. V lost 1 base, J lost 10 bases, and 10 bases lay in between. Germline CDR1 is SNHLY and CDR2 is FYNNEI. The CDR3 coding sequence is TGTGCCAGCAGTGAAGGGGGTTCTGGAAAACTGTTTTTT. Protein sequence: CASSEGGSGKLFF.

Ten or more counts support this clonotype. The genes are TRBV15 and TRBJ1-1, with D perhaps matching TRBD1 (6 bases). The V gene's germline CDR1 is LNHNV and CDR2 YYDKDF (reference sequence). The V end was cut by 2 bases, the J end by 0 bases, with 10 bases between. The CDR3 contains 15 residues. CDR3 coding DNA: TGTGCCACCAGCAGATCTAAGGGGGTGAACACTGAAGCTTTCTTT. This encodes CATSRSKGVNTEAFF. Based on the CDR3 plus reference TRBV15 and TRBJ1-1, the full variable domain is DAMVIQNPRYQVTQFGKPVTLSCSQTLNHNVMYWYQQKSSQAPKLLFHYYDKDFNNEADTPDNFQSRRPNTSFCFLDIRSPGLGDTAMYLCATSRSKGVNTEAFFGQGTRLTVV.

By share of the sample, this clonotype is medium-sized (0.01 to 0.1%). The chain uses TRBV14 and TRBJ1-2; unclear D gene. CDR1 is SGHDN and CDR2 is FVKESK in the germline V gene. The germline V and J ends were trimmed by 1 base and 5 bases, with 8 bases remaining between them. This CDR3 contains 13 residues. CDR3 DNA: TGTGCCAGCAGCCAAGGAGCCAAGTATGGCTACACCTTC. Translating it yields CASSQGAKYGYTF.

This clonotype was counted many times. The J gene is TRBJ2-3, the V gene TRBV18, with TRBD1 matching 8 bases. Germline CDR1 and CDR2: KGHSH and LQKENI. The CDR3 extends over 16 amino acids. Germline trimming cut 3 bases from V and 5 bases from J; bases unmatched to any gene: 10. The CDR3 loop is CASSPGQVLIGDTQYF. Here the CDR3 DNA reads TGTGCCAGCTCACCGGGACAGGTTCTCATTGGAGATACGCAGTATTTT. Variable domain in full (rest from reference TRBV18 and TRBJ2-3): NAGVMQNPRHLVRRRGQEARLRCSPMKGHSHVYWYRQLPEEGLKFMVYLQKENIIDESGMPKERFSAEFPKEGPSILRIQQVVRGDSAAYFCASSPGQVLIGDTQYFGPGTRLTVL.

This clonotype was observed many times. The chain employs TRBV5-4 and TRBJ2-3; D unclear. V was trimmed by 2 bases and J by 2 bases, leaving 12 bases between them. Germline V CDR1 and CDR2: SGHNT, YYREEE (reference sequence). This CDR3 has 15 amino acids. The CDR3 DNA reads as TGTGCCAGCAGCTTTTCAGGAACTTTCACAGATACGCAGTATTTT. This sequence encodes CASSFSGTFTDTQYF.

This clonotype was counted ten times or more. This chain uses TRBV21-1 with TRBJ2-2; the table's D call, TRBD1, has no DNA check behind it. TRBV21-1 is annotated as a pseudogene. The CDR3 has 22 amino acids. The CDR3 here is CASSKKKSGEPPGQGRTGELFF. The CDR3 coding sequence is TGTGCCAGCAGCAAAAAAAAAAGCGGGGAGCCTCCGGGACAGGGGAGGACCGGGGAGCTGTTTTTT.

This clonotype was detected many times. The gene calls are TRBV29-1 and TRBJ2-1; 10 nucleotides agree with TRBD2. The CDR3 covers 14 residues. V was pared by 7 bases and J by 6 bases, with 9 bases of the junction left unmatched. Germline CDR1 SQVTM, CDR2 ANQGSEA. The CDR3 DNA follows: TGCAGCGCAAAGCGGGGGGGCCCCGGCAATGAGCAGTTCTTC. Translated: CSAKRGGPGNEQFF.

The sample holds many counts of this clonotype. The rearrangement links TRBV28 to TRBJ2-5; possible D gene TRBD2, 5 bases. Germline-derived CDR1 and CDR2 are MDHEN and SYDVKM. V was shortened by 3 bases and J by 5 bases, with 16 bases between the two germline ends. The CDR3 sequence is 15 residues long. This chain's CDR3 is CASSFLLPRGETQYF. The CDR3 DNA reads as TGTGCCAGCAGTTTCTTACTACCCCGCGGGGAGACCCAGTACTTC.

By share of the sample, this clonotype is medium-sized. The chain is built from TRBV12-3 or TRBV12-4 and TRBJ2-3; TRBD1 might be the D (5 bases). Deletions cut 6 bases from V and 5 bases from J, with 9 bases between. This CDR3 has 12 residues. The CDR3 region has the DNA TGTGCCAGCAGGCCGACAGTAGATACGCAGTATTTT. Its protein product is CASRPTVDTQYF.

This clonotype was detected many times. The chain joins TRBV5-6 to TRBJ1-2; 7 bases line up with TRBD1. The V gene end was trimmed by 3 bases and the J gene end by 4 bases; junction bases not matched to a gene: 6. The germline gives CDR1 SGHDT, CDR2 YYEEEE. The CDR3 runs 14 residues. CDR3 in amino acids: CASSWGQSGYGYTF. CDR3 nucleotides: TGTGCCAGCAGCTGGGGACAGTCGGGCTATGGCTACACCTTC.

This clonotype was recorded many times. The chain is built from TRBV27 and TRBJ1-6; weak D call: TRBD1 (5 bases). Germline-derived CDR1 and CDR2 are MNHEY and SMNVEV (reference sequence). The V end lost 8 bases, the J end lost 8 bases, and 10 bases lay between the germline ends. The CDR3 contains 12 residues. CDR3 sequence (DNA): TGTGCCAGCCGGAGGGGAGATTCACCCCTCCACTTT. It is translated as CASRRGDSPLHF.

The DNA of the CDR3 is TGTGCCAGCAGGCCGATCGACAGGGGCTACGAGCAGTACTTC. It specifies CASRPIDRGYEQYF. This chain links TRBV6-2 or TRBV6-3 with TRBJ2-7; 8 bases map to TRBD1. The germline CDR1 and CDR2 sequences are MNHEY and SVGEGT. This CDR3 contains 14 residues. J was trimmed by 3 bases and V by 6 bases; bases with no gene match: 7.

This clonotype was counted only a few times. This chain connects TRBV12-3 or TRBV12-4 to TRBJ2-2; TRBD2 might be the D (5 bases). With 9 bases removed from V and 6 bases from J, the gap between germline ends came to 14 bases. CDR3 length: 13 residues. CDR3 region: CASSVTAAGELFF. The CDR3 DNA reads TGTGCCAGTAGCGTCACGGCAGCCGGGGAGCTGTTTTTT.

This clonotype was seen at least ten times. The chain links TRBV19 to TRBJ1-5, with 8 positions matching TRBD1. CDR3 length: 15 residues. The V and J ends lost 2 bases and 1 base, in that order; junction bases with no gene match: 1. CDR1 and CDR2 (germline): LNHDA, SQIVND (reference sequence). The CDR3 DNA follows: TGTGCCAGTAGTATAAGGACAGGGAGCAATCAGCCCCAGCATTTT. Its protein is CASSIRTGSNQPQHF.

This clonotype is categorized as medium-sized. The genes are TRBV9 and TRBJ2-4; D remains unclear. V lost 0 bases to trimming and J lost 0 bases, with 7 bases between them. Per germline, CDR1 SGDLS and CDR2 YYNGEE. The CDR3 loop spans 15 amino acids. The CDR3 loop is CASSVDGLAKNIQYF. The CDR3 coding sequence is TGTGCCAGCAGCGTAGATGGGCTAGCCAAAAACATTCAGTACTTC.

This clonotype was recorded many times. The chain employs TRBV2 and TRBJ1-6; TRBD1 might be the D (6 bases). CDR3 size: 16 residues. V gave up 2 bases and J gave up 10 bases, with 18 bases separating them. From germline, CDR1 is SNHLY and CDR2 FYNNEI. CDR3 bases: TGTGCCAGCAGTGAATTGGGGGGCCGTGAGGGATCACCCCTCCACTTT. This encodes CASSELGGREGSPLHF. Full variable domain (missing parts from reference TRBV2 and TRBJ1-6): EPEVTQTPSHQVTQMGQEVILRCVPISNHLYFYWYRQILGQKVEFLVSFYNNEISEKSEIFDDQFSVERPDGSNFTLKIRSTKLEDSAMYFCASSELGGREGSPLHFGNGTRLTVT.

This clonotype was counted at least ten times. The rearrangement links TRBV6-2 or TRBV6-3 to TRBJ2-7; D ambiguous. The CDR3 extends over 11 amino acids. CDR1 and CDR2 from the germline V gene are MNHEY and SVGEGT. Trimming pared 3 bases from V and 6 bases from J, leaving 6 bases between. CDR3 in amino acids: CASSYPAEQYF. In nucleotides, the CDR3 is TGTGCCAGCAGTTATCCGGCCGAGCAGTACTTC.

Within the sample, this clonotype is medium-sized. This sequence joins TRBV9 and TRBJ2-5, with 7 bases that match TRBD1. There are 14 residues in the CDR3. V trimming: 0 bases; J trimming: 7 bases; junction bases outside the gene matches: 6. The germline gives CDR1 SGDLS, CDR2 YYNGEE. CDR3 protein: CASSVAYRGGTQYF. CDR3 nucleotide sequence: TGTGCCAGCAGCGTAGCGTACAGGGGTGGGACCCAGTACTTC.

This clonotype was detected ten times or more. The chain recombines TRBV20-1 with TRBJ2-1, with 10 positions matching TRBD2. V dropped 6 bases and J dropped 3; count of bases not matched to a gene: 2. The CDR3 length is 13 residues. The V gene's germline CDR1 is DFQATT and CDR2 SNEGSKA (reference sequence). In DNA form, the CDR3 reads TGCAGTGCACGGACTAGCGGCTACAATGAGCAGTTCTTC. Translation gives CSARTSGYNEQFF.

This clonotype was counted many times. The chain couples TRBV20-1 to TRBJ2-7; TRBD1 or TRBD2 may be the D gene (5 bases each). V was clipped by 1 base and J by 3 bases, with 13 bases between them. This CDR3 is 14 amino acids long. Per germline, CDR1 DFQATT and CDR2 SNEGSKA (reference sequence). The CDR3 sequence: CSARAGLASYEQYF. CDR3 nucleotides: TGCAGTGCTAGAGCAGGGCTAGCTAGCTACGAGCAGTACTTC.

This clonotype was seen at least ten times. The V call is TRBV11-3, the J call TRBJ1-1; no clear D. CDR3 length: 12 amino acids. V shed 4 bases and J shed 8 bases, with 11 bases lying between them. Germline values: CDR1 SGHNT, CDR2 YENEEA. The CDR3 region is CASSSVWGEAFF. The CDR3 DNA sequence: TGTGCCAGCAGCTCTGTATGGGGAGAAGCTTTCTTT. Complete variable domain (other parts from reference TRBV11-3 and TRBJ1-1): EAGVVQSPRYKIIEKKQPVAFWCNPISGHNTLYWYLQNLGQGPELLIRYENEEAVDDSQLPKDRFSAERLKGVDSTLKIQPAELGDSAVYLCASSSVWGEAFFGQGTRLTVV.

Sample share makes this clonotype medium-sized. The V and J genes are TRBV10-3 and TRBJ2-3, with D possibly TRBD1 on 7 matching bases. V gave up 5 bases and J gave up 6 bases, with 15 bases separating them. Germline V gene data show CDR1 as ENHRY and CDR2 as SYGVKD. CDR3 length: 14 amino acids. The CDR3 DNA sequence: TGTGCCATCAGTCAGGGGGAGGTTAGGGATACGCAGTATTTT. Its translation is CAISQGEVRDTQYF.

This clonotype was recorded at least ten times. The rearrangement links TRBV15 to TRBJ2-7; D uncertain. CDR3 length equals 14 residues. Trimming stripped 1 base from V and 2 bases from J, with 9 bases between. Germline CDR1 is LNHNV and CDR2 is YYDKDF (reference sequence). The CDR3 region is CATSRALGTYEQYF. In nucleotides, the CDR3 is TGTGCCACCAGCAGAGCCTTGGGGACCTACGAGCAGTACTTC.